These 27 T cell receptor beta chains share one sample of origin, sequenced in a study of identical twins (dated by TCRdb to the mid-2010s). Library preparation was by 5' RACE. Sequencing took place on an Illumina HiSeq 2000. TCRdb reworked the public reads: Q25 trimming with fastp, MiXCR clone assembly, productive beta chains retained. Each CDR3 protein gets just one entry, which takes the most common genes and DNA from the rows behind it. Recorded for this sample are some 730,000 distinct CDR3 sequences; over 15% of them occurred a single time. The ten most abundant clones make up about an eighth of the sample. This sample was also put to use in a study of T cells expressing NK-cell markers.

The sample was PBMCs. These receptors were collected from a young woman in good health.

V and J are TRBV14 and TRBJ2-7, with 10 bases identical to TRBD1. The V gene's germline CDR1 is SGHDN and CDR2 FVKESK. The CDR3 loop spans 15 amino acids. V shed 3 bases, J shed 7 bases, and the junction held 9 bases outside the gene matches. The CDR3 loop reads CASSQRQGAQREQYF. In DNA, the CDR3 is TGTGCCAGCAGCCAGAGACAGGGGGCTCAAAGAGAGCAGTACTTC.

There are a few counts of this clonotype. The chain uses TRBV12-3 or TRBV12-4 and TRBJ1-2, with 8 bases that match TRBD1. V shed 6 bases, J shed 3 bases, and the junction held 6 bases outside the gene matches. The CDR3 spans 14 residues. The CDR3 nucleotides read TGTGCCAGCAGCCAAGGACAGGGATACTATGGCTACACCTTC. Translation gives CASSQGQGYYGYTF.

The chain recombines TRBV20-1 with TRBJ1-2, with D possibly matching TRBD1 (6 bases). The germline gives CDR1 DFQATT, CDR2 SNEGSKA (reference sequence). The CDR3 is made up of 12 amino acids. V was shortened by 5 bases and J by 3 bases, with 10 bases between the two germline ends. CDR3 amino acids: CSAPGHYYGYTF. The CDR3 nucleotides read TGCAGTGCTCCGGGACATTACTATGGCTACACCTTC.

The V and J genes are TRBV10-3 and TRBJ2-1; 10 positions agree with TRBD2. There are 13 residues in the CDR3. CDR1 and CDR2 (germline): ENHRY, SYGVKD. J gave up 10 bases and V 7 bases, and 7 bases lay outside the gene matches. The CDR3 region is CAIKPGLASEQFF. The DNA for the CDR3 is TGTGCCATCAAACCGGGACTAGCGAGCGAGCAGTTCTTC.

This sequence joins TRBV20-1 and TRBJ2-6; no firm D call. V dropped 7 bases and J dropped 1 base, with 5 bases sitting between them. The CDR3 contains 12 residues. Germline V gene sequence: CDR1 DFQATT, CDR2 SNEGSKA (reference sequence). The CDR3 coding sequence is TGCAGTGGCATGTCTGGGGCCAACGTCCTGACTTTC. It encodes CSGMSGANVLTF.

This chain's CDR3 is CATGGVDEQYF. CDR3 nucleotides: TGTGCCACCGGGGGTGTGGACGAGCAGTACTTC. The rearrangement joins TRBV7-9 to TRBJ2-7, with TRBD2 as a possible D gene (6 bases). V gave up 10 bases and J gave up 5 bases, with 12 bases separating them. The CDR3 loop spans 11 amino acids. CDR1 is SEHNR, CDR2 FQNEAQ, per germline (reference sequence).

The chain uses TRBV29-1 and TRBJ2-5; no clear D. Germline-derived CDR1 and CDR2 are SQVTM and ANQGSEA. The V and J ends lost 3 bases and 5 bases respectively, with 10 bases between them. This CDR3 is built from 12 residues. CDR3 nucleotide sequence: TGCAGCGTTGAGGGAACGGCGGAGACCCAGTACTTC. Its translation: CSVEGTAETQYF.

This clonotype was counted only a few times. The CDR3 sequence is CATSDLERVRFYEQYF. DNA for the CDR3: TGTGCCACCAGTGATTTGGAGCGGGTCAGGTTCTACGAGCAGTACTTC. The rearrangement joins TRBV24-1 to TRBJ2-7; D is possibly TRBD2 (6 bases). The CDR3 has 16 amino acids. Germline CDR1 reads KGHDR; CDR2 reads SFDVKD. V gave up 0 bases and J gave up 3 bases, with 14 bases separating them.

The gene calls are TRBV20-1 and TRBJ1-1; D unresolved. V was pared by 5 bases and J by 5 bases, with 12 bases between. Germline loops: CDR1 DFQATT, CDR2 SNEGSKA (reference sequence). CDR3 length: 12 amino acids. CDR3 sequence: CSAGRRGTEAFF. The DNA of the CDR3 is TGCAGTGCTGGCCGTCGTGGAACTGAAGCTTTCTTT.

This clonotype was seen a few times. The chain employs TRBV29-1 and TRBJ2-3; weak D call: TRBD1 (6 bases). The CDR3 length is 12 residues. The V end lost 4 bases, the J end lost 4 bases, and 9 bases lay between the germline ends. CDR1 is SQVTM and CDR2 is ANQGSEA in the germline V gene. CDR3 bases: TGCAGCGTTGTTTGGGGGCCAGATACGCAGTATTTT. It specifies CSVVWGPDTQYF.

The chain recombines TRBV11-3 with TRBJ2-1; no clear D. The CDR3 has 14 amino acids. Trimming removed 2 bases at V and 1 base at J, with 6 bases between. The germline gives CDR1 SGHNT, CDR2 YENEEA. The CDR3 region has the DNA TGTGCCAGCAGCTTAACTTTTTCCTACAATGAGCAGTTCTTC. It is translated as CASSLTFSYNEQFF.

This rearrangement joins TRBV28 to TRBJ2-6; D is uncertain. V dropped 5 bases and J dropped 2 bases, with 13 bases sitting between them. Germline V CDR1 and CDR2: MDHEN, SYDVKM. This CDR3 spans 16 amino acids. The CDR3 spells CASSRYVTTGANVLTF. The CDR3 coding sequence is TGTGCCAGCAGTCGATATGTAACTACTGGGGCCAACGTCCTGACTTTC.

This clonotype was counted only a few times. V gene TRBV5-1 combines with J gene TRBJ1-3; D not resolved. Per germline, CDR1 SGHRS and CDR2 YFSETQ. Trimming stripped 1 base from V and 1 base from J, with 6 bases between. The CDR3 length is 14 residues. CDR3 coding DNA: TGCGCCAGCAGCTTGTCTCAATCTGGAAACACCATATATTTT. Residues: CASSLSQSGNTIYF.

The CDR3 bases are TGCAGCGTTGAAAAGGGGAGAGAGACCCAGTACTTC. It specifies CSVEKGRETQYF. V is TRBV29-1 and J is TRBJ2-5; perhaps D is TRBD1 or TRBD2 (5 bases each). Germline values: CDR1 SQVTM, CDR2 ANQGSEA. The V and J ends lost 2 bases and 4 bases respectively, with 8 bases between them. This CDR3 spans 12 amino acids. Full variable domain (missing parts from reference TRBV29-1 and TRBJ2-5): SAVISQKPSRDICQRGTSLTIQCQVDSQVTMMFWYRQQPGQSLTLIATANQGSEATYESGFVIDKFPISRPNLTFSTLTVSNMSPEDSSIYLCSVEKGRETQYFGPGTRLLVL.

The chain uses TRBV12-3 or TRBV12-4 and TRBJ2-2; D call uncertain. CDR3 length: 13 amino acids. The V and J ends lost 6 bases and 3 bases respectively, with 8 bases between them. CDR3 amino acids: CASSPSDTGELFF. CDR3 DNA sequence: TGTGCCAGCAGCCCAAGTGACACCGGGGAGCTGTTTTTT.

V is TRBV24-1 and J is TRBJ2-4; D remains ambiguous. The germline V gene has CDR1 KGHDR and CDR2 SFDVKD. Trimming pared 4 bases from V and 6 bases from J, leaving 15 bases between. The CDR3 runs to 15 residues. This chain's CDR3 is CATSDPLARTNIQYF. The CDR3 DNA reads as TGTGCCACCAGTGACCCGCTTGCCAGGACAAACATTCAGTACTTC.

A few counts support this clonotype. The rearrangement links TRBV9 to TRBJ2-5; TRBD1 agrees at 9 bases. Germline CDR1 and CDR2: SGDLS and YYNGEE. The CDR3 contains 16 residues. J lost 2 bases, V lost 4 bases, and 9 bases had no gene match. The CDR3 region is CASSKLAGTGQETQYF. For the CDR3, the DNA is TGTGCCAGCAGCAAACTTGCCGGGACAGGGCAAGAGACCCAGTACTTC.

The chain joins TRBV12-3 or TRBV12-4 to TRBJ2-3; the D gene is possibly TRBD2 (5 bases). V lost 6 bases, J lost 0 bases, and 13 bases lay in between. The CDR3 totals 15 residues. CDR3 DNA sequence: TGTGCCAGCAGCTCGGAGGCCCCTAGCACAGATACGCAGTATTTT. This codes for CASSSEAPSTDTQYF.

This clonotype was recorded once. This chain uses TRBV5-6 with TRBJ1-2; tentative D call: TRBD1 (5 bases). Trimming left V 8 bases short and J 7 bases short, with 21 bases between. This CDR3 contains 14 residues. Germline V gene sequence: CDR1 SGHDT, CDR2 YYEEEE. CDR3 bases: TGTGCCAGTCTCTCCTACGGGAAGGGGAGTGGCTACACCTTC. It codes for CASLSYGKGSGYTF.

The V gene is TRBV5-1, the J gene TRBJ2-1; D unclear. The CDR3 length is 15 residues. CDR1 is SGHRS, CDR2 YFSETQ, per germline. V dropped 0 bases and J dropped 2 bases, with 9 bases sitting between them. The CDR3 sequence: CASSLGLWAYNEQFF. In nucleotides, the CDR3 is TGCGCCAGCAGCTTGGGGCTCTGGGCCTACAATGAGCAGTTCTTC.

The gene calls are TRBV27 and TRBJ1-2, with a possible D match to TRBD1 (5 bases). This CDR3 is built from 13 residues. Germline CDR1 MNHEY, CDR2 SMNVEV (reference sequence). Trimming left V 3 bases short and J 4 bases short, with 9 bases between. CDR3 nucleotides: TGTGCCAGCAGTTTTGACGGGGGCTATGGCTACACCTTC. Translating it yields CASSFDGGYGYTF.

J is TRBJ2-7 and V is TRBV20-1; 8 bases line up with TRBD2. Germline trimming cut 0 bases from V and 2 bases from J; bases unmatched to any gene: 3. The CDR3 contains 14 residues. Germline assignment: CDR1 DFQATT and CDR2 SNEGSKA (reference sequence). CDR3 loop: CSARDWRGAYEQYF. CDR3 coding DNA: TGCAGTGCTAGAGATTGGCGGGGGGCCTACGAGCAGTACTTC.

V and J are TRBV6-2 or TRBV6-3 and TRBJ2-3; 11 bases match TRBD2. Germline values: CDR1 MNHEY, CDR2 SVGEGT. Trimming removed 4 bases from V and 4 bases from J; junction bases left unmatched: 7. The CDR3 runs to 16 residues. In DNA, the CDR3 is TGTGCCAGCAGTTCCCTACTAGCGGGAGAGTCAGATACGCAGTATTTT. Amino acids: CASSSLLAGESDTQYF.

At least ten counts were recorded for this clonotype. The genes are TRBV10-3 and TRBJ2-1; 7 bases are shared with TRBD2. The CDR3 spans 16 residues. CDR1 ENHRY and CDR2 SYGVKD come from the germline V gene. Trimming at V came to 6 bases and at J to 0 bases, leaving 8 bases not matched to a gene. The chain's CDR3 is CAISALGGSSYNEQFF. Here the CDR3 DNA reads TGTGCCATCAGCGCACTCGGGGGGAGCTCCTACAATGAGCAGTTCTTC.

This clonotype was counted a few times. The chain couples TRBV6-5 to TRBJ1-2; D is ambiguous. The germline CDR1 and CDR2 sequences are MNHEY and SVGAGI. The CDR3 is made up of 15 amino acids. Trimming took 0 bases from V and 4 from J, leaving 12 bases between them. CDR3 residues: CASSYSAGKSYGYTF. CDR3 coding DNA: TGTGCCAGCAGTTACTCTGCGGGCAAAAGCTATGGCTACACCTTC.

This clonotype was seen a few times. CDR3 coding DNA: TGTGCCAGCAGTTATCAGGGACCGTACGAGCAGTACTTC. This gives the protein CASSYQGPYEQYF. The chain uses TRBV12-3 or TRBV12-4 and TRBJ2-7; D possibly matches TRBD1 or TRBD2 (5 bases each). The CDR3 consists of 13 residues. Deletions cut 4 bases from V and 4 bases from J, with 11 bases between.

The chain joins TRBV10-3 to TRBJ2-5, with D hard to call. Germline V gives CDR1 ENHRY, CDR2 SYGVKD. Deletions cut 6 bases from V and 5 bases from J, with 13 bases between. The CDR3 is 13 residues long. The CDR3 nucleotides read TGTGCCATCAGAAGCAGGTTGGGGGAGACCCAGTACTTC. Translating gives CAIRSRLGETQYF.